The entry below describes one TCR beta chain. Some clones are missing from TCRdb's copy, which holds only in-frame ones; the method was immunoSEQ multiplex PCR. This sample yields 110,000 or so clones, of which approximately 91% are seen a single time; about 13% belongs to the top ten. The V and J ends lost 4 bases and 1 base respectively, with 11 bases between them. From germline, CDR1 is SGHRS and CDR2 YFSETQ. The CDR3 covers 14 residues. The entry originates in a study of T cell responses to AZD1222 COVID-19 vaccine. The specimen comprised peripheral blood, sampled on day 0 of MenACWY control vaccination. This chain links TRBV5-1 with TRBJ1-1; no firm D call. This clonotype originated in an adult in good health. CDR3 nucleotides: TGCGCCAGCAGCCCTACGTCGCCGAACACTGAAGCTTTCTTT. Amino acid sequence: CASSPTSPNTEAFF.